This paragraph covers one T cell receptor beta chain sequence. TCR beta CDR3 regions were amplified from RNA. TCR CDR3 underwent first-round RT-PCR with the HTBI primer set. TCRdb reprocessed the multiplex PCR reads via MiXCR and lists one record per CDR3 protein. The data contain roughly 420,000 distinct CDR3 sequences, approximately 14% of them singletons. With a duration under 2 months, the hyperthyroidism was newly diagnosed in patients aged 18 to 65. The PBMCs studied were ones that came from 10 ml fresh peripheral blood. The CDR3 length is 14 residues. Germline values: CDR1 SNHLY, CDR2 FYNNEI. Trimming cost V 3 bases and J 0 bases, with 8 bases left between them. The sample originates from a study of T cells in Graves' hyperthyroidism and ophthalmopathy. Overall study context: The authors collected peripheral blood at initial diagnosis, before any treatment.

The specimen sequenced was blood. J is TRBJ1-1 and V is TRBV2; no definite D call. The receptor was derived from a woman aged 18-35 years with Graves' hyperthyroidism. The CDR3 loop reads CASSEEGLNTEAFF. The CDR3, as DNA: TGTGCCAGCAGTGAGGAGGGATTGAACACTGAAGCTTTCTTT.